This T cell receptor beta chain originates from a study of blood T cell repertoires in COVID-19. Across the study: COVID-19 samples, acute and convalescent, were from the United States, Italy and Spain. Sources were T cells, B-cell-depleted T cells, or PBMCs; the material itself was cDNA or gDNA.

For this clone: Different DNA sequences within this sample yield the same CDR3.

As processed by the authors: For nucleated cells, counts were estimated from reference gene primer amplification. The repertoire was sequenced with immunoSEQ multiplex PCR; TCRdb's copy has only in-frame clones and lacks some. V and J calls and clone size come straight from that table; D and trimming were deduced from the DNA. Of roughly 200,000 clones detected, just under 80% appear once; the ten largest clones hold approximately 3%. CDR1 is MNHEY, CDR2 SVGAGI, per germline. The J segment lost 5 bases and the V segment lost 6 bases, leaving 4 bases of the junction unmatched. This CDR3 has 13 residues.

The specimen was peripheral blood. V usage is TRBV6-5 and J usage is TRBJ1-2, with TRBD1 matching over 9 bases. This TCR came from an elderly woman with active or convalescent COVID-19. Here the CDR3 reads CASSLTGGYGYTF. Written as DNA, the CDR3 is TGTGCCAGCAGCCTGACAGGGGGATATGGCTACACCTTC.